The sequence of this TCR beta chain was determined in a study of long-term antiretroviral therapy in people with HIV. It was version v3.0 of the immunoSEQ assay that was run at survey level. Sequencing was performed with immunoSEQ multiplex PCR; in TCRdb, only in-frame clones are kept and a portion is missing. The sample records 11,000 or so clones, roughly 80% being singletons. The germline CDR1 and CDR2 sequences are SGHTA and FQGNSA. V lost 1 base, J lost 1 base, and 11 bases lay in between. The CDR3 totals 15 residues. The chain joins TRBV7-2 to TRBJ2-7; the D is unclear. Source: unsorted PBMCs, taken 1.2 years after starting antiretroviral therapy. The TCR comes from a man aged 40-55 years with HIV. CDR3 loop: CASSLGVDGSYEQYF. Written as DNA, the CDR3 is TGTGCCAGCAGCTTAGGGGTGGACGGTTCCTACGAGCAGTACTTC.